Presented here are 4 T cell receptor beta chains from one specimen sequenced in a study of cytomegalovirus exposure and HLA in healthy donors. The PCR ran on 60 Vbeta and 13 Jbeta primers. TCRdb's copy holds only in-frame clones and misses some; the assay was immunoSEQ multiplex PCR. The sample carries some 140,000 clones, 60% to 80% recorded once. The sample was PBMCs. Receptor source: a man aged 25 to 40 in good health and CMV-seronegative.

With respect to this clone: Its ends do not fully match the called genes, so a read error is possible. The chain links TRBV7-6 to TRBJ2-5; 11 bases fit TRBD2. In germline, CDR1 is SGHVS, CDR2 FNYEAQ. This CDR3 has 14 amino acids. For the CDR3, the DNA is TGTGCCAGCAGCCTAGCGGGAGGCGGGGAGACCCAGTACTTC. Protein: CASSLAGGGETQYF.

The CDR3 DNA sequence: TGCGCCAGCAGCCAGGATTTGACTAGCGGGGGAAACACCGGGGAGCTGTTTTTT. As protein: CASSQDLTSGGNTGELFF. The V call is TRBV4-1, the J call TRBJ2-2, with 12 nucleotides matching TRBD2. CDR1 is MGHRA and CDR2 is YSYEKL in the germline V gene. CDR3 length: 18 residues. Trimming took 3 bases from V and 2 from J; bases not matched to a gene: 7.

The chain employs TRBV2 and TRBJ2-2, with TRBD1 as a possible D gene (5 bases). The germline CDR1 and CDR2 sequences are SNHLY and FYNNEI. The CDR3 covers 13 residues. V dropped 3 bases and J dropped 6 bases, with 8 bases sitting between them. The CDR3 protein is CASSDQGSGELFF. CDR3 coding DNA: TGTGCCAGCAGTGATCAGGGCTCCGGGGAGCTGTTTTTT.

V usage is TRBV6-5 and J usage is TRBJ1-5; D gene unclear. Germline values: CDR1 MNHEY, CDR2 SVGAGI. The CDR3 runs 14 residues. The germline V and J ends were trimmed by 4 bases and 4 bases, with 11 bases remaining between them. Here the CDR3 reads CASSSGFWNQPQHF. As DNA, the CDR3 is TGTGCCAGCAGTTCGGGGTTTTGGAATCAGCCCCAGCATTTT.